This T cell receptor (beta chain) stems from a study of PD-1 blockade in mismatch repair-deficient tumors. TCRs were sequenced from three patients responding to pembrolizumab. This clone appeared a single time. Its target is unknown. The length of the CDR3 is 19 residues. CDR1 PRHDT and CDR2 FYEKMQ come from the germline V gene (reference sequence). V was pared by 1 base and J by 0 bases, with 11 bases of the junction left unmatched. Findings of the study overall: Rapid post-treatment expansion, then contraction, generally preceding radiologic response, marked tumor-resident clones.

This table comes from immunoSEQ multiplex PCR, and its TCRdb copy is limited to in-frame clones, with some not included. The sample consists of 120,000 or so clones, around 83% of them appearing once. The clonotype originates from an adult with mismatch repair-deficient cancer. The rearrangement links TRBV13 to TRBJ2-3, with TRBD1 matching over 9 bases. The material sequenced was peripheral blood, taken 44 weeks after starting pembrolizumab. The DNA for the CDR3 is TGTGCCAGCAGCTTAGTCGGGTATTTTGGGACAGGGAGCACAGATACGCAGTATTTT. Translating it yields CASSLVGYFGTGSTDTQYF.